A selection of T cell receptor beta chains follows, all from one sample in a study of blood T cell repertoires in COVID-19. Libraries were prepared by immunoSEQ multiplex PCR; TCRdb keeps only in-frame clonotypes and omits some of them. The table shows about 250,000 clones, with about 80% occurring only once. The sample was peripheral blood. These receptors originate from a man in his forties or fifties with active or convalescent COVID-19. The CDR3 runs from the conserved cysteine through the conserved F or W. The D gene is left open where the match is weak. The size entry is marked missing in some rows and otherwise reads once, few, many or a size class.

TRBJ2-5 TRBD2 few TRBV11-2 CASSIPSGGRQETQYF TGTGCCAGCAGCATACCTAGCGGGGGGCGACAAGAGACCCAGTACTTC
TRBJ2-5 TRBD1 . TRBV29-1 CSVSTGVGETQYF TGCAGCGTTTCGACAGGGGTGGGGGAGACCCAGTACTTC
TRBJ2-3 . . TRBV4-1 CASSQDVASRDTQYF TGCGCCAGCAGCCAAGATGTGGCTAGCCGAGATACGCAGTATTTT
TRBJ2-7 . . TRBV5-5 CASRSPGANYEQYF TGTGCCAGCAGGTCCCCGGGTGCGAACTACGAGCAGTACTTC
TRBJ2-4 . . TRBV5-1 CASSLAEIPDGGDIQYF TGCGCCAGCAGCTTGGCCGAAATCCCAGATGGAGGGGATATTCAGTACTTC
TRBJ1-1 . few TRBV18 CASSMNTEAFF TGTGCCAGCTCCATGAACACTGAAGCTTTCTTT
TRBJ2-1 TRBD2 . TRBV29-1 CSVPRGDRGYNEQFF TGCAGCGTACCCCGGGGGGACCGAGGGTACAATGAGCAGTTCTTC
TRBJ2-1 TRBD2 . TRBV19 CASSMAGRGGRYNEQFF TGTGCCAGTAGTATGGCGGGACGGGGGGGCCGGTACAATGAGCAGTTCTTC
TRBJ1-2 TRBD1 . TRBV3-1/TRBV3-2 CASSDRDRGGGYTF TGTGCCAGCAGTGACCGGGACAGGGGGGGAGGCTACACCTTC
TRBJ2-6 TRBD1 . TRBV25-1 CASSEWVGGDGANVLTF TGTGCCAGCAGTGAATGGGTAGGGGGCGACGGGGCCAACGTCCTGACTTTC
TRBJ1-1 . . TRBV28 CASSISETANTEAFF TGTGCCAGCAGCATCTCGGAGACAGCGAACACTGAAGCTTTCTTT
TRBJ2-1 . . TRBV5-1 CASSLIGVGRSYNEQFF TGCGCCAGCAGCTTGATCGGAGTCGGCCGCTCCTACAATGAGCAGTTCTTC
TRBJ1-6 . . TRBV11-3 CASSLERNSPLHF TGTGCCAGCAGCTTAGAGAGGAATTCACCCCTCCACTTT
TRBJ1-6 . . TRBV3-1/TRBV3-2 CASSQDGAAGNSPLHF TGTGCCAGCAGCCAAGATGGGGCAGCCGGTAATTCACCCCTCCACTTT
TRBJ2-7 TRBD2 . TRBV7-2 CASSSYHGGAQSYEQYF TGTGCCAGCAGCTCATACCACGGGGGGGCGCAGTCCTACGAGCAGTACTTC
TRBJ2-5 . . TRBV2 CASIRVLSFQETQYF TGTGCCAGCATCCGGGTCCTAAGTTTCCAAGAGACCCAGTACTTC
TRBJ2-1 . . TRBV6-7 CASSYSLDNEQFF TGTGCCAGCAGTTACTCCCTAGACAATGAGCAGTTCTTC
TRBJ2-3 . . TRBV5-1 CASSSLAGTDTQYF TGCGCCAGCAGTAGTCTAGCTGGCACAGATACGCAGTATTTT
TRBJ1-2 . . TRBV15 CATSRDGQGLTGGYTF TGTGCCACCAGCAGAGATGGGCAGGGGCTCACGGGAGGCTACACCTTC
TRBJ1-1 TRBD1 once TRBV6-5 CASKPTGMGTEAFF TGTGCCAGCAAACCGACAGGGATGGGCACTGAAGCTTTCTTT
TRBJ1-1 . . TRBV2 CASSAIPGGGTEAFF TGTGCCAGCAGTGCAATCCCGGGGGGAGGCACTGAAGCTTTCTTT
TRBJ1-5 . once TRBV15 CATLGGQPQHF TGTGCCACCCTCGGGGGGCAGCCCCAGCATTTT
TRBJ1-2 . few TRBV11-2 CASSLDPSRGYTF TGTGCCAGCAGCTTAGATCCTTCTAGGGGCTACACCTTC
TRBJ1-1 . few TRBV6-5 CASSYGQGLMNTEAFF TGTGCCAGCAGTTACGGCCAGGGACTTATGAACACTGAAGCTTTCTTT
TRBJ2-5 TRBD2 . TRBV5-1 CASSLGLAGKETQYF TGCGCCAGCAGCTTGGGACTAGCGGGGAAAGAGACCCAGTACTTC
TRBJ1-1 . . TRBV28 CASSSRVSEAFF TGTGCCAGCAGTTCCAGGGTATCTGAAGCTTTCTTT
TRBJ2-1 TRBD1 . TRBV6-2/TRBV6-3 CASSPQGANEQFF TGTGCCAGCAGTCCACAGGGGGCGAATGAGCAGTTCTTC
TRBJ1-2 TRBD1 . TRBV29-1 CSAGQGLNYGYTF TGCAGCGCCGGACAGGGCCTTAACTATGGCTACACCTTC
TRBJ2-3 TRBD2 . TRBV7-3 CASSQAGGHEDTQYF TGTGCCAGCAGCCAAGCGGGGGGGCATGAAGATACGCAGTATTTT
TRBJ1-6 . . TRBV5-1 CASSLAGSNSPLHF TGCGCCAGCAGCTTAGCGGGGTCCAATTCACCCCTCCACTTT
TRBJ2-1 TRBD1 . TRBV2 CASNRDRDNEQFF TGTGCCAGCAACAGGGACAGGGACAATGAGCAGTTCTTC
TRBJ1-2 . . TRBV6-2/TRBV6-3 CASSYSDSYGYTF TGTGCCAGCAGTTACTCCGACAGCTATGGCTACACCTTC
TRBJ1-4 . . TRBV10-3 CAISGAQGNEKLFF TGTGCCATCAGTGGGGCACAGGGAAATGAAAAACTGTTTTTT
TRBJ2-2 TRBD2 . TRBV2 CASTRLATNTGELFF TGTGCCAGCACTCGACTAGCGACGAACACCGGGGAGCTGTTTTTT
TRBJ1-2 . . TRBV5-4 CASSSRQVVAPTF TGTGCCAGCAGCTCCAGACAGGTCGTCGCCCCCACCTTC
TRBJ2-1 TRBD2 . TRBV3-1/TRBV3-2 CASSQEQRGIYNEQFF TGTGCCAGCAGCCAAGAGCAGCGGGGTATCTACAATGAGCAGTTCTTC
TRBJ2-3 . . TRBV5-8 CASSFEGGLLRPDTQYF TGTGCCAGCAGTTTTGAGGGAGGACTCCTGAGGCCAGATACGCAGTATTTT
TRBJ2-7 TRBD2 . TRBV4-2 CASSQVLAGGSSYEQYF TGTGCCAGCAGCCAAGTTTTAGCGGGGGGTAGCTCCTACGAGCAGTACTTC
TRBJ1-1 TRBD1 few TRBV15 CATSRDRVNTEAFF TGTGCCACCAGCAGGGACAGGGTGAACACTGAAGCTTTCTTT
TRBJ2-7 TRBD2 . TRBV7-2 CASSGRNERGFTTYEQYF TGTGCCAGCAGTGGGCGAAATGAGCGGGGGTTCACAACCTACGAGCAGTACTTC
TRBJ2-7 TRBD2 . TRBV13 CASSSERGGKYEQYF TGTGCCAGCAGTTCCGAGCGGGGGGGCAAATACGAGCAGTACTTC
TRBJ2-2 TRBD1 once TRBV6-5 CASLPTGAHTGELFF TGTGCCAGCCTACCGACAGGGGCCCACACCGGGGAGCTGTTTTTT
TRBJ1-5 TRBD1 few TRBV27 CASSNRGNQPQHF TGTGCCAGCAGTAACAGGGGTAATCAGCCCCAGCATTTT
TRBJ1-1 . . TRBV10-1 CASSEGGKGLKTEAFF TGCGCCAGCAGTGAAGGGGGAAAGGGCTTAAAAACTGAAGCTTTCTTT